This T cell receptor (beta chain) was captured in a study of blood T cell repertoires in COVID-19. The assay was immunoSEQ multiplex PCR, and TCRdb's table has in-frame clones only and misses some. The table lists more than 300,000 clones, 92% of them singletons. Input material: PBMCs or T cells enriched from blood (not recorded which). This clonotype was obtained from a woman aged 25 to 39 who had recovered from COVID-19.

CDR3 loop: CASTPWLAENIQYF. In DNA form, the CDR3 reads TGTGCCAGCACCCCCTGGCTAGCGGAAAACATTCAGTACTTC. The V call is TRBV27, the J call TRBJ2-4; 7 nucleotides match TRBD2. CDR1 and CDR2 from the germline V gene are MNHEY and SMNVEV (reference sequence). This CDR3 has 14 amino acids. V dropped 7 bases and J dropped 5; count of bases not matched to a gene: 8.